One and the same sample provided the 3 T cell receptor beta chains below, sequenced in a study of monozygotic twins with inflammatory bowel disease. TCRdb reprocessed the 5' RACE reads and stores each CDR3 protein as one record, lacking DNA. The sample table includes more than 350,000 distinct CDR3 sequences. The sample consisted of blood. The receptors originated from a human donor with ulcerative colitis or Crohn's disease, or a healthy co-twin of an affected twin (not recorded which).

The chain's CDR3 is CSAREGTGSTEAFF. The V gene is TRBV20-1, the J gene TRBJ1-1; the D call of TRBD1 rests on TCRdb alone, since no DNA is present to check it. Germline V gene sequence: CDR1 DFQATT, CDR2 SNEGSKA (reference sequence). The CDR3 is 14 residues long.

V and J are TRBV20-1 and TRBJ2-7; the D gene TCRdb calls, TRBD1, cannot be checked with no DNA. The CDR3 is made up of 12 amino acids. CDR1 and CDR2 from the germline V gene are DFQATT and SNEGSKA (reference sequence). The CDR3 spells CSAREPTQGQYF.

J is TRBJ2-5 and V is TRBV18; the D gene TCRdb calls, TRBD1, cannot be checked with no DNA. This CDR3 spans 16 amino acids. Germline-derived CDR1 and CDR2 are KGHSH and LQKENI. The CDR3 loop reads CASSPDRDRGKETQYF.